What follows describes a single T cell receptor beta chain. Its antigen is unknown. Only in-frame clones appear in the TCRdb table, and some are missing; sequencing was by immunoSEQ multiplex PCR. The table has about 360,000 clones, about nine tenths seen once; the top ten hold 0.65% to 0.95%. This specimen comes from a study of cytomegalovirus exposure and HLA in healthy donors. Study conclusions and caveats: Investigators reported some 150 TCR beta chains as tied to cytomegalovirus.

Germline lookup yields CDR1 LNHDA and CDR2 SQIVND (reference sequence). Trimming pared 6 bases from V and 0 bases from J, leaving 15 bases between. The CDR3 is made up of 15 amino acids. The clonotype comes from a woman aged 18-29 years in good health and CMV-seronegative. The gene calls are TRBV19 and TRBJ2-7, with no clear D. The sample was PBMCs. Here the CDR3 reads CASSLRRHGSYEQYF. As DNA, the CDR3 is TGTGCCAGTAGCCTCAGAAGACACGGCTCCTACGAGCAGTACTTC.